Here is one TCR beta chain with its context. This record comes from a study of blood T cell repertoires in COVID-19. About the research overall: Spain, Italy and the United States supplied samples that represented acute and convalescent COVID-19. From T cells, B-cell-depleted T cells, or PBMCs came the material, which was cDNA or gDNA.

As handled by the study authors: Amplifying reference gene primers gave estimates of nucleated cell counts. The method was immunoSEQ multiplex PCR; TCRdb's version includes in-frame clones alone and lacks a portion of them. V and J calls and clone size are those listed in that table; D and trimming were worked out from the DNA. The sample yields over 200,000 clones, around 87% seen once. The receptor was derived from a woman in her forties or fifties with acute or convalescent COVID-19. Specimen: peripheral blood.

The CDR3: CASSLVQGAGTEAFF. The CDR3 DNA reads TGCGCCAGCAGCTTGGTCCAGGGGGCGGGCACTGAAGCTTTCTTT. The chain couples TRBV5-1 to TRBJ1-1, with 8 positions matching TRBD1. V was pared by 0 bases and J by 4 bases, with 5 bases of the junction left unmatched. The length of the CDR3 is 15 residues. CDR1 is SGHRS and CDR2 is YFSETQ in the germline V gene.